These 9 T cell receptor beta chains came from one sample sequenced in a study of blood T cell repertoires in COVID-19. The method was immunoSEQ multiplex PCR; TCRdb's version includes in-frame clones alone and lacks a portion of them. The sample comprises under 45,000 clones, around four fifths of which are singletons, and approximately 5% rests with the top ten. The sequencing sample was made of peripheral blood. The receptors were sampled from a man aged 45-65 years with active COVID-19.

This clone came up once. The chain links TRBV27 to TRBJ2-7, with D possibly TRBD2 on 5 matching bases. Germline V gene data show CDR1 as MNHEY and CDR2 as SMNVEV (reference sequence). The CDR3 length is 14 residues. V lost 7 bases and J lost 2, with 15 bases in between. CDR3 protein: CASTPRSGTYEQYF. CDR3 bases: TGTGCCAGCACCCCCAGGAGCGGAACCTACGAGCAGTACTTC.

This clone was observed a single time. This chain links TRBV9 with TRBJ2-2; D possibly corresponds to TRBD1 (6 bases). CDR1 and CDR2 (germline): SGDLS, YYNGEE. The V end lost 4 bases, the J end lost 6 bases, and 7 bases lay between the germline ends. The CDR3 spans 12 residues. The CDR3 DNA is TGTGCCAGCAGCCACAGGGCCGGGGAGCTGTTTTTT. Protein product: CASSHRAGELFF.

This chain joins TRBV5-1 and TRBJ2-7; 10 bases match TRBD1. This CDR3 spans 14 amino acids. Germline V gene data show CDR1 as SGHRS and CDR2 as YFSETQ. Unmatched junction bases numbered 4, after V lost 3 bases and J lost 4 bases. CDR3 sequence reads: CASSSGTGDYEQYF. The CDR3 DNA is TGCGCCAGCAGCTCCGGGACAGGGGATTACGAGCAGTACTTC. The full variable domain, its missing parts supplied by reference TRBV5-1 and TRBJ2-7, is KAGVTQTPRYLIKTRGQQVTLSCSPISGHRSVSWYQQTPGQGLQFLFEYFSETQRNKGNFPGRFSGRQFSNSRSEMNVSTLELGDSALYLCASSSGTGDYEQYFGPGTRLTVT.

The chain carries TRBV30 and TRBJ1-2; tentative D call: TRBD1 (6 bases). V dropped 6 bases and J dropped 6 bases, with 14 bases sitting between them. Germline CDR1 GTSNPN, CDR2 SVGIG (reference sequence). This CDR3 contains 12 residues. The CDR3 sequence: CACLDSPDGYTF. Written as DNA, the CDR3 is TGTGCCTGTTTGGACAGTCCTGATGGCTACACCTTC.

The rearrangement joins TRBV13 to TRBJ2-3; 13 bases are shared with TRBD2. V shed 5 bases, J shed 3 bases, and the junction held 8 bases outside the gene matches. This CDR3 region has 17 residues. CDR1 is PRHDT, CDR2 FYEKMQ, per germline (reference sequence). The CDR3 spells CASSTMGTSGKTDTQYF. CDR3 sequence (DNA): TGTGCCAGCAGCACCATGGGGACTAGCGGGAAGACAGATACGCAGTATTTT.

V and J are TRBV7-2 and TRBJ2-7; the D gene is possibly TRBD1 (5 bases). Germline-derived CDR1 and CDR2 are SGHTA and FQGNSA. The CDR3 runs 14 residues. V gave up 2 bases and J gave up 4 bases, with 12 bases separating them. CDR3 residues: CASSLSPGQYEQYF. The CDR3 nucleotides are TGTGCCAGCAGCTTATCTCCAGGGCAGTACGAGCAGTACTTC.

The J gene is TRBJ2-5, the V gene TRBV30; 9 bases agree with TRBD2. V was pared by 2 bases and J by 4 bases, with 8 bases of the junction left unmatched. Germline V lookup: CDR1 GTSNPN, CDR2 SVGIG (reference sequence). This CDR3 has 15 residues. The CDR3 DNA reads TGTGCCTGGAGTAAAACAGGGACTAGCTTAGAGACCCAGTACTTC. Its translation is CAWSKTGTSLETQYF. The variable domain in full, with the rest retrieved from reference TRBV30 and TRBJ2-5, is SQTIHQWPATLVQPVGSPLSLECTVEGTSNPNLYWYRQAAGRGLQLLFYSVGIGQISSEVPQNLSASRPQDRQFILSSKKLLLSDSGFYLCAWSKTGTSLETQYFGPGTRLLVL.

The V and J genes are TRBV18 and TRBJ1-5; D call uncertain. V was clipped by 5 bases and J by 2 bases, with 10 bases between them. Germline V gene data show CDR1 as KGHSH and CDR2 as LQKENI. The CDR3 is 14 residues long. This CDR3 reads CASSGERGNQPQHF. Here the CDR3 DNA reads TGTGCCAGCTCAGGGGAGAGGGGCAATCAGCCCCAGCATTTT.

The chain carries TRBV27 and TRBJ2-7, with D uncertain. The CDR3 has 13 residues. V was clipped by 3 bases and J by 2 bases, with 8 bases between them. Per germline, CDR1 MNHEY and CDR2 SMNVEV (reference sequence). DNA for the CDR3: TGTGCCAGCAGTTTGCAGGCCCCCTACGAGCAGTACTTC. Amino acid sequence: CASSLQAPYEQYF.